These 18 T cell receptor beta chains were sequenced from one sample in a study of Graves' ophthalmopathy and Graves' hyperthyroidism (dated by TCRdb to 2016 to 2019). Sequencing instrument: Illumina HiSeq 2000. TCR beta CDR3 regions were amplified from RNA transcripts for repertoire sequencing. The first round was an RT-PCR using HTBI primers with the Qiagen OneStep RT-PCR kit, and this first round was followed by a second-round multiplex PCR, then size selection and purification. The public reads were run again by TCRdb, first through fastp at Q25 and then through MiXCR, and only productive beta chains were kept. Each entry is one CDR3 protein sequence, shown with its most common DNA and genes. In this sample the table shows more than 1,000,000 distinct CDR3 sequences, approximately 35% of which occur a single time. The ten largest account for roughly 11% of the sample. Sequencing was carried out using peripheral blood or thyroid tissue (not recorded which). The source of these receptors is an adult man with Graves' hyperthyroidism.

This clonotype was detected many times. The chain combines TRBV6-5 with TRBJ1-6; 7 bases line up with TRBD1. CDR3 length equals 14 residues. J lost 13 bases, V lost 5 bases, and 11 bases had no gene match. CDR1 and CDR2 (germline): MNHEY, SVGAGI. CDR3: CASSGTASYPPLHF. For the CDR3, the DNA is TGTGCCAGCAGTGGGACAGCGTCCTACCCGCCCCTCCACTTT.

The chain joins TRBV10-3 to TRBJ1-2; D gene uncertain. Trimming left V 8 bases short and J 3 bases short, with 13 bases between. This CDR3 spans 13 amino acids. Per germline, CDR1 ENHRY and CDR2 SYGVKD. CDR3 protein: CAIGGSEDYGYTF. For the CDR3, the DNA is TGTGCCATCGGAGGGTCGGAGGACTATGGCTACACCTTC.

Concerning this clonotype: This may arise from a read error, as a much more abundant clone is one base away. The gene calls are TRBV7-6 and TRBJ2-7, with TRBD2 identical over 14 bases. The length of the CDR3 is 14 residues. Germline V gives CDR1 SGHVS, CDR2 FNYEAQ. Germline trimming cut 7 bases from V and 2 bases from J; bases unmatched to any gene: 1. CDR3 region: CASKGLAGAYEQYF. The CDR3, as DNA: TGTGCCAGCAAGGGACTAGCGGGAGCCTACGAGCAGTACTTC.

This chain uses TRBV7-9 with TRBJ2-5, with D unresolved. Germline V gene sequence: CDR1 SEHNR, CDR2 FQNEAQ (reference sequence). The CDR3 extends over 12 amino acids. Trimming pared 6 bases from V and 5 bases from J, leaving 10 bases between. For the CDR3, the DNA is TGTGCCAGCAGGGATGACCTGGAGACCCAGTACTTC. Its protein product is CASRDDLETQYF.

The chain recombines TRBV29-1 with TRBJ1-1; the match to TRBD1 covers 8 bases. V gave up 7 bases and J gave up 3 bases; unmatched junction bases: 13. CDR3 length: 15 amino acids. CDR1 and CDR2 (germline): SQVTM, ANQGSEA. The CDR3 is CSAQGAGTRDTEAFF. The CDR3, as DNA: TGCAGCGCTCAGGGGGCAGGGACACGGGACACTGAAGCTTTCTTT.

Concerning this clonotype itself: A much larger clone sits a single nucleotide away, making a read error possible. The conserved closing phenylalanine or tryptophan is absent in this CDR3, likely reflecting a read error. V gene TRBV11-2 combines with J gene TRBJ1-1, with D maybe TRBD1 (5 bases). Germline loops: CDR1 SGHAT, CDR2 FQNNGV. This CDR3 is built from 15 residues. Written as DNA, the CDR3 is TGCGCCAGCAGCCAAGAATGGTGGAGGGGCGGTGAAGCTTTCCTT. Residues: CASSQEWWRGGEAFL.

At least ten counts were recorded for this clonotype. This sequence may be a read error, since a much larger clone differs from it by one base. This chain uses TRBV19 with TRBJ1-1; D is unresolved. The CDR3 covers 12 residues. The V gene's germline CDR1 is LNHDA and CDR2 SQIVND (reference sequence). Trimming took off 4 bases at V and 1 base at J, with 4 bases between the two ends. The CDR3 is CASSRWNTEAFF. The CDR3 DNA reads TGTGCCAGTAGTAGGTGGAACACTGAAGCTTTCTTT.

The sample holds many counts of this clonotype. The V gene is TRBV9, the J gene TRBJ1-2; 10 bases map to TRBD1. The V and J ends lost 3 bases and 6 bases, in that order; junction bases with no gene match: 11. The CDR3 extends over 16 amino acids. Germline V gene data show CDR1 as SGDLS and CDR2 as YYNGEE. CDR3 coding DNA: TGTGCCAGCAGCGACCCCTTGGGACAGGGGATACATGGCTACACCTTC. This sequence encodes CASSDPLGQGIHGYTF.

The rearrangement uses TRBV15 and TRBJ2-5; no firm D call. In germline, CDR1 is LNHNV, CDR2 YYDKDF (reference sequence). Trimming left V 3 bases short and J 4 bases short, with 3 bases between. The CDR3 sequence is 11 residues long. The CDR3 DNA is TGTGCCACCAGCAGTCGAGAGACCCAGTACTTC. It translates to CATSSRETQYF.

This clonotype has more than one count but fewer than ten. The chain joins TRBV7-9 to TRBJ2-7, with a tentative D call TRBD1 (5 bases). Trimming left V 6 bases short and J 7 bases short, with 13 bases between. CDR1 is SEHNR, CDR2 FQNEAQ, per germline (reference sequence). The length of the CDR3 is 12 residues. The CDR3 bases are TGTGCCAGCAGTCGACAGTTTTGGGAGCAGTACTTC. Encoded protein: CASSRQFWEQYF. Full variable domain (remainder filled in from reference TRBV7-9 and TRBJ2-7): DTGVSQNPRHKITKRGQNVTFRCDPISEHNRLYWYRQTLGQGPEFLTYFQNEAQLEKSRLLSDRFSAERPKGSFSTLEIQRTEQGDSAMYLCASSRQFWEQYFGPGTRLTVT.

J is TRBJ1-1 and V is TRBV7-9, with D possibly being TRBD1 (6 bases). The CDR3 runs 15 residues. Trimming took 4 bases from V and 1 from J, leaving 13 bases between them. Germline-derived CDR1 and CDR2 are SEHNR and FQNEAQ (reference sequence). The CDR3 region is CASSSRRGKNTEAFF. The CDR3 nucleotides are TGTGCCAGCAGCTCACGAAGGGGGAAGAACACTGAAGCTTTCTTT.

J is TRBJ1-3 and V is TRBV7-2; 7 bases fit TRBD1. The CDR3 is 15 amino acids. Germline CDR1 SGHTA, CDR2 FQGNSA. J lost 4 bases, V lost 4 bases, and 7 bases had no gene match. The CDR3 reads CASSSLEDRGNTIYF. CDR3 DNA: TGTGCCAGCAGCTCTTTGGAGGACAGGGGAAACACCATATATTTT.

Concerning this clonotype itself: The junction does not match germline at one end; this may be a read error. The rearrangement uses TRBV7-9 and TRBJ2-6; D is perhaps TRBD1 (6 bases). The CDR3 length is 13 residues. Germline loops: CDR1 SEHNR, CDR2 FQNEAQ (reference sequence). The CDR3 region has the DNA TGTGCCAGCAGAGAACAGGGTATAGCCACTGAAGCTTTC. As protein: CASREQGIATEAF.

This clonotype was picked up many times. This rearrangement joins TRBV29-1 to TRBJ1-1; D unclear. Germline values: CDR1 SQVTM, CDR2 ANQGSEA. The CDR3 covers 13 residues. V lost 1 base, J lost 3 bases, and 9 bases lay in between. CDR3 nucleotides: TGCAGCGTTGAAGGGACGCGATACACTGAAGCTTTCTTT. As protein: CSVEGTRYTEAFF.

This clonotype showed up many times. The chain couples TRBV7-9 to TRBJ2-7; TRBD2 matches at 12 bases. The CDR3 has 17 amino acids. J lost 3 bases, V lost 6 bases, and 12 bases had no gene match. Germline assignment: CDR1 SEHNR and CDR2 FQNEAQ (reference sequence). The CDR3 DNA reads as TGTGCCAGCAGTTTACTAGCGGGAGGTTCTCTAGGCTACGAGCAGTACTTC. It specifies CASSLLAGGSLGYEQYF. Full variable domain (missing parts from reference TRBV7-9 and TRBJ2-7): DTGVSQNPRHKITKRGQNVTFRCDPISEHNRLYWYRQTLGQGPEFLTYFQNEAQLEKSRLLSDRFSAERPKGSFSTLEIQRTEQGDSAMYLCASSLLAGGSLGYEQYFGPGTRLTVT.

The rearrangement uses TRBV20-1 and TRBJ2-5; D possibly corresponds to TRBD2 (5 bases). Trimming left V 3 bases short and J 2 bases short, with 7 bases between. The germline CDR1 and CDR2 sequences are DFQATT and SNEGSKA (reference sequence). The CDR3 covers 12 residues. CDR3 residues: CSARDLQETQYF. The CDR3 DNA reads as TGCAGTGCTAGGGACTTGCAAGAGACCCAGTACTTC.

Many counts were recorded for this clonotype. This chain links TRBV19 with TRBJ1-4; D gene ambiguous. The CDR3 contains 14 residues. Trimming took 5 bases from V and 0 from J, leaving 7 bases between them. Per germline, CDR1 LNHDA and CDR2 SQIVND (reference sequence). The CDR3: CASSLAATNEKLFF. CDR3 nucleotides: TGTGCCAGTAGTTTGGCTGCAACTAATGAAAAACTGTTTTTT.

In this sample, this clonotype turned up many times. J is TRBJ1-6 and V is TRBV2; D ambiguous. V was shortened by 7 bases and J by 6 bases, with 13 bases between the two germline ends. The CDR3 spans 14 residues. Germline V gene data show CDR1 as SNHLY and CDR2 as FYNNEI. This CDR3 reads CASKAGLPNSPLHF. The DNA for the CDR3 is TGTGCCAGCAAAGCCGGGCTTCCTAATTCACCCCTCCACTTT.